The clone carrying this TCR beta chain was found once. The CDR3 sequence is 17 residues long. In germline, CDR1 is LGHNA, CDR2 YSLEER. The data belong to a study of blood T cells in healthy people across ages. The authors ran a second PCR of about 7 to 12 cycles using a sample-barcoded 5' primer and a J-beta primer mix. Each CDR3 protein is one row after TCRdb ran MiXCR on the 5' RACE reads. The sample contains approximately 800,000 distinct CDR3 sequences, 20% to 25% of which appear only once. These same data were also listed under a study on T cells of mothers and their children. That source adds: The authors used all extracted RNA for cDNA synthesis, at approximately 1.5 ug per 15 ul.

The source is a boy younger than 18 in good health. Source material: blood. The chain employs TRBV4-3 and TRBJ2-5; 11 nucleotides line up with TRBD2. The closer fit of TRBJ2-1 to the DNA end suggests the J call may be wrong. The CDR3 region is CASSQYLAGGTYNEQFF. CDR3 nucleotide sequence: TGCGCCAGCAGCCAATATCTAGCGGGAGGAACCTACAATGAGCAGTTCTTC.